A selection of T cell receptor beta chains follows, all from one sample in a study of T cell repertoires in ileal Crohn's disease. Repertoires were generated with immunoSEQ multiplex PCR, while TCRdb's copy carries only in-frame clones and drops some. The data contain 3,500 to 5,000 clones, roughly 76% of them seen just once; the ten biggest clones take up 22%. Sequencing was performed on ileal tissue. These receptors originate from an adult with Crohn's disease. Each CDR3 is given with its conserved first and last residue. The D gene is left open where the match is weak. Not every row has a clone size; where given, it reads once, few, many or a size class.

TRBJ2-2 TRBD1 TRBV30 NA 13 CAWSIQGVGELFF TGTGCCTGGAGTATCCAGGGGGTCGGGGAGCTGTTTTTT
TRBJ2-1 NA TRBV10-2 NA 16 CASSESDKDWFVEQFF TGCGCCAGCAGTGAGTCCGACAAGGACTGGTTCGTCGAGCAGTTCTTC
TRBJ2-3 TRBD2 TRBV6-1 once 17 CASSDRAGGLLTDTQYF TGTGCCAGCAGTGATCGGGCGGGGGGGCTACTCACAGATACGCAGTATTTT
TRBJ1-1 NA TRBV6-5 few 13 CASSYRPSSEAFF TGTGCCAGCAGTTACCGGCCTAGCAGTGAAGCTTTCTTT
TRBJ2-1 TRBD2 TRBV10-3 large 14 CAISESGTRNEQFF TGTGCCATCAGTGAGTCGGGGACTAGGAATGAGCAGTTCTTC
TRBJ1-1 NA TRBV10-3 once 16 CAISESVDTRNTEAFF TGTGCCATCAGTGAGTCTGTGGACACCCGAAACACTGAAGCTTTCTTT
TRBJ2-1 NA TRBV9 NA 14 CASSAQASSNEQFF TGTGCCAGCAGCGCTCAAGCGTCGAGTAATGAGCAGTTCTTC
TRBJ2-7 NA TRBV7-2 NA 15 CASSLETDFPYEQYF TGTGCCAGCAGCTTAGAGACGGACTTCCCCTACGAGCAGTACTTC
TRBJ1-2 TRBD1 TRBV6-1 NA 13 CASSETGDDGYTF TGTGCCAGCAGTGAAACAGGGGATGATGGCTACACCTTC
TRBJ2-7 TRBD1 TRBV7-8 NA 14 CASSLVGQAYEQYF TGTGCCAGCAGCTTAGTGGGACAGGCCTACGAGCAGTACTTC
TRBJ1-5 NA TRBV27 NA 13 CASSLRTSQPQHF TGTGCCAGCAGTCTCAGGACATCTCAGCCCCAGCATTTT
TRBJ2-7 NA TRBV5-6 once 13 CASSLRQAYEQYF TGTGCCAGCAGCTTGAGACAGGCCTACGAGCAGTACTTC
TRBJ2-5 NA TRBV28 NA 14 CASSLMGGWETQYF TGTGCCAGCAGTTTAATGGGGGGATGGGAGACCCAGTACTTC
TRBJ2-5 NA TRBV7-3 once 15 CASSPRGGRQETQYF TGTGCCAGCAGCCCCCGTGGTGGGCGACAAGAGACCCAGTACTTC
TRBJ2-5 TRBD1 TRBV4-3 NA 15 CASSQERGQGQTQYF TGCGCCAGCAGCCAAGAAAGGGGACAGGGCCAGACCCAGTACTTC
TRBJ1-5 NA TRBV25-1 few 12 CASSEQGGPQHF TGTGCCAGCAGTGAACAGGGAGGGCCCCAGCATTTT
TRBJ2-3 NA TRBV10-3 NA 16 CAIAPIQLASTDTQYF TGTGCCATCGCCCCCATACAACTAGCTAGCACAGATACGCAGTATTTT
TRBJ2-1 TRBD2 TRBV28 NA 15 CASSGGGSSYNEQFF TGTGCCAGCAGTGGTGGCGGGAGCTCCTACAATGAGCAGTTCTTC
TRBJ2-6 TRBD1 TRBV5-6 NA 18 CASSLTGTGYSGANVLTF TGTGCCAGCAGCTTGACCGGGACAGGGTACTCTGGGGCCAACGTCCTGACTTTC
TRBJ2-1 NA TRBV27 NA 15 CASSLSLGERNEQFF TGTGCCAGCAGTTTATCTCTGGGAGAGAGGAATGAGCAGTTCTTC
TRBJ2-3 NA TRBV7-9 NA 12 CASSLSTDTQYF TGTGCCAGCAGCCTCAGCACAGATACGCAGTATTTT
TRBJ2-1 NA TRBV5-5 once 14 CASSDSSSYNEQFF TGTGCCAGCAGCGACAGCAGCTCCTACAATGAGCAGTTCTTC
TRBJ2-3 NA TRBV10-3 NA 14 CAISESQGGGTQYF TGTGCCATCAGTGAGTCGCAGGGAGGGGGAACGCAGTATTTT
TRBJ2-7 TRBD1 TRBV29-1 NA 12 CSVYQGAYEQYF TGCAGCGTTTATCAGGGGGCCTACGAGCAGTACTTC
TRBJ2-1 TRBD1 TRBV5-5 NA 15 CASSDRDRTYNEQFF TGTGCCAGCAGCGACCGGGACAGGACCTACAATGAGCAGTTCTTC
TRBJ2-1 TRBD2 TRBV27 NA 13 CASSPTRSGREFF TGTGCCAGCAGTCCCACCCGTAGCGGGAGGGAATTCTTC
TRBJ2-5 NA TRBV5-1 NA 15 CASSSGDRDRETQYF TGCGCCAGCAGCTCGGGGGATAGGGACCGAGAGACCCAGTACTTC
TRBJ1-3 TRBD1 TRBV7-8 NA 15 CASSLNRGTGNTIYF TGTGCCAGCAGCTTAAACAGGGGTACTGGAAACACCATATATTTT
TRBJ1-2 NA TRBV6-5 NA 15 CASKNGEGVWDGYTF TGTGCCAGCAAAAACGGGGAGGGGGTGTGGGATGGCTACACCTTC
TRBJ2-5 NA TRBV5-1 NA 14 CASSPDSTQETQYF TGCGCCAGCAGCCCAGACAGCACCCAAGAGACCCAGTACTTC
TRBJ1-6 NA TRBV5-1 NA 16 CASSSRGGSYNSPLHF TGCGCCAGCAGCTCGCGCGGGGGTTCCTATAATTCACCCCTCCACTTT
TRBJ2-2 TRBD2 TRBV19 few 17 CASTDRLAGANTGELFF TGTGCCAGTACCGATCGGTTAGCGGGTGCGAACACCGGGGAGCTGTTTTTT
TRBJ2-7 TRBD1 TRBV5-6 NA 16 CASSLAGTGGAYEQYF TGTGCCAGCAGCTTGGCCGGGACAGGGGGCGCCTACGAGCAGTACTTC
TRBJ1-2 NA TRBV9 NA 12 CASSVQDGSYTF TGTGCCAGCAGCGTACAGGACGGGAGCTACACCTTC
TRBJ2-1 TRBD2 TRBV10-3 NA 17 CAIRSEGLAGGVDEQFF TGTGCCATCCGGAGCGAGGGTCTAGCGGGAGGCGTCGATGAGCAGTTCTTC